This T cell receptor (beta chain) is drawn from a study of blood T cell repertoires in COVID-19. TCRdb keeps only in-frame clones here, not all; method: immunoSEQ multiplex PCR. The repertoire has tens of thousands of clones, around 83% of them found once; the top ten carry around 3.1%. Germline-derived CDR1 and CDR2 are SGHRS and YFSETQ. The CDR3 consists of 16 residues. The V gene end was trimmed by 3 bases and the J gene end by 0 bases; junction bases not matched to a gene: 5. Recovered participants had two consecutive negative NP/OP PCR tests, healthcare professional clearance, or symptom resolution.

The V and J genes are TRBV5-1 and TRBJ2-7; 11 bases are a match to TRBD1. The sequencing sample was made of PBMCs or T cells enriched from blood (not recorded which). The source is a woman between 45 and 65 years old who had recovered from COVID-19. Here the CDR3 DNA reads TGCGCCAGCAGCTCTGGACAGGGGGCAAGCTCCTACGAGCAGTACTTC. Protein sequence: CASSSGQGASSYEQYF.